The entry below describes one T cell receptor beta chain. An end of the junction differs from the germline gene, which may be a read error. Generated by immunoSEQ multiplex PCR, the TCRdb table keeps only in-frame clones and is missing some. The sample comprises approximately 980,000 clones, 76% of which are singletons, and over 1.3% rests with the top ten. These data come from a study of shared clonotypes between healthy human individuals. The overall study: Per donor, CD8 memory used one plate, CD8 naive used two, CD4 memory used three and CD4 naive used three.

Germline V gene sequence: CDR1 SNHLY, CDR2 FYNNEI. This CDR3 comprises 12 residues. This receptor was obtained from a man younger than 35 in good health. The chain employs TRBV2 and TRBJ2-7, with D hard to call. The sample taken for sequencing was memory CD4+ T cells sorted from blood. The subset is: CD45RA-negative fraction. The chain's CDR3 is CASSDGSSEQYF. In DNA form, the CDR3 reads TGTGCCAGCAGTGATGGCTCCTCCGAGCAGTACTTC.